What follows are 9 T cell receptor beta chains derived from one specimen sequenced in a study of T cell responses to AZD1222 COVID-19 vaccine. The table came from immunoSEQ multiplex PCR; TCRdb's copy has only in-frame clones and leaves some out. The sample lists around 120,000 clones, approximately 83% occurring once. The sample consisted of peripheral blood, taken on day 0 of AZD1222 vaccination. Source of these receptors: an adult in good health.

The chain carries TRBV4-3 and TRBJ2-3; TRBD2 aligns across 9 bases. The CDR3 loop spans 17 amino acids. Germline trimming cut 0 bases from V and 0 bases from J; bases unmatched to any gene: 4. Germline V gene lookup returns CDR1 LGHNA and CDR2 YSLEER. The CDR3 DNA follows: TGCGCCAGCAGCCAAGAGTCTAGCGGGGTGAGCACAGATACGCAGTATTTT. Residues: CASSQESSGVSTDTQYF.

V and J are TRBV6-5 and TRBJ1-1; no clear D. The CDR3 totals 15 residues. Germline lookup yields CDR1 MNHEY and CDR2 SVGAGI. The V gene lost 6 bases and the J gene lost 3 bases, with 17 bases spanning the gap. CDR3 nucleotide sequence: TGTGCCAGCAGAGAGGGCCCCGCAAGTTACACTGAAGCTTTCTTT. The encoded protein is CASREGPASYTEAFF.

The chain combines TRBV27 with TRBJ2-7; either TRBD1 or TRBD2 may supply D (7 bases each). The length of the CDR3 is 15 residues. V shed 5 bases and J shed 1 base, with 15 bases lying between them. The V gene's germline CDR1 is MNHEY and CDR2 SMNVEV (reference sequence). CDR3 sequence (DNA): TGTGCCAGCAGTAGCAGGGGGGGCTATTCCTACGAGCAGTACTTC. It specifies CASSSRGGYSYEQYF.

The chain couples TRBV4-1 to TRBJ1-3; possible D gene TRBD1, 6 bases. From germline, CDR1 is MGHRA and CDR2 YSYEKL. The CDR3 length is 17 residues. Trimming cost V 3 bases and J 2 bases, with 17 bases left between them. The CDR3, as DNA: TGCGCCAGCAGCCACCACTCACAGGGAAGGGCTGGAAACACCATATATTTT. Its protein is CASSHHSQGRAGNTIYF.

The J gene is TRBJ1-2, the V gene TRBV25-1; D is uncertain. The CDR3 covers 13 residues. Trimming left V 5 bases short and J 4 bases short, with 11 bases between. Per the germline V gene, CDR1 is MGHDK and CDR2 is SYGVNS. CDR3 DNA sequence: TGTGCCAGCAGTTTAGGGAGGGCCTATGGCTACACCTTC. As protein: CASSLGRAYGYTF.

V is TRBV7-9 and J is TRBJ1-2; TRBD1 is a possible D gene (5 bases). Germline CDR1 SEHNR, CDR2 FQNEAQ (reference sequence). This CDR3 contains 12 residues. The V and J ends lost 3 bases and 5 bases respectively, with 7 bases between them. The CDR3 loop reads CASSFDSYGYTF. CDR3 nucleotides: TGTGCCAGCAGCTTCGACAGTTATGGCTACACCTTC.

The chain joins TRBV27 to TRBJ1-6; D is uncertain. The CDR3 runs to 14 residues. Germline CDR1 and CDR2: MNHEY and SMNVEV (reference sequence). Trimming cost V 5 bases and J 10 bases, with 15 bases left between them. The DNA for the CDR3 is TGTGCCAGCAGTGTCCAGGTAGTCAACTCACCCCTCCACTTT. It specifies CASSVQVVNSPLHF.

The chain uses TRBV18 and TRBJ1-1, with 11 positions matching TRBD1. The CDR3 is 15 residues long. J was trimmed by 1 base and V by 8 bases; bases with no gene match: 6. Per the germline V gene, CDR1 is KGHSH and CDR2 is LQKENI. CDR3 bases: TGTGCCAGCAAAGGACAGGGGGCGCGGAACACTGAAGCTTTCTTT. As protein: CASKGQGARNTEAFF.

A single count supports this clone. The chain has TRBV7-2 and TRBJ1-2, with 12 bases fitting TRBD1. The V gene end was trimmed by 2 bases and the J gene end by 7 bases; junction bases not matched to a gene: 5. CDR1 is SGHTA, CDR2 FQGNSA, per germline. The CDR3 has 15 residues. The CDR3 reads CASSLKGQGAGGYTF. For the CDR3, the DNA is TGTGCCAGCAGCTTAAAGGGACAGGGGGCGGGTGGCTACACCTTC. The full variable domain, with the rest looked up from reference TRBV7-2 and TRBJ1-2, is GAGVSQSPSNKVTEKGKDVELRCDPISGHTALYWYRQSLGQGLEFLIYFQGNSAPDKSGLPSDRFSAERTGGSVSTLTIQRTQQEDSAVYLCASSLKGQGAGGYTFGSGTRLTVV.